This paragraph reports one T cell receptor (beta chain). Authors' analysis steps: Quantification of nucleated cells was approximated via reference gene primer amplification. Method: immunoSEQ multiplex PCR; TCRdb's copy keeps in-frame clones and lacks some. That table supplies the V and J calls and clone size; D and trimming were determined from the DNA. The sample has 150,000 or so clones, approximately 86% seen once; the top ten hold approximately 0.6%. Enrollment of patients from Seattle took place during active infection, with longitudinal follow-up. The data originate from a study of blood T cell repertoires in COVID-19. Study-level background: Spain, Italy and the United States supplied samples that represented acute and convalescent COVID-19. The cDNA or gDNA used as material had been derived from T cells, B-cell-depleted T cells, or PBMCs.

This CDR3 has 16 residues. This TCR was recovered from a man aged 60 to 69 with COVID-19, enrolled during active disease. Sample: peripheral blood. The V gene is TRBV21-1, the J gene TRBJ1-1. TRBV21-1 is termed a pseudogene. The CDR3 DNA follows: TGTGCCAGCAGCGCTGCCGGGGGGGCAGGGCGTGGAGAAGCTTTCTTT. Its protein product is CASSAAGGAGRGEAFF.